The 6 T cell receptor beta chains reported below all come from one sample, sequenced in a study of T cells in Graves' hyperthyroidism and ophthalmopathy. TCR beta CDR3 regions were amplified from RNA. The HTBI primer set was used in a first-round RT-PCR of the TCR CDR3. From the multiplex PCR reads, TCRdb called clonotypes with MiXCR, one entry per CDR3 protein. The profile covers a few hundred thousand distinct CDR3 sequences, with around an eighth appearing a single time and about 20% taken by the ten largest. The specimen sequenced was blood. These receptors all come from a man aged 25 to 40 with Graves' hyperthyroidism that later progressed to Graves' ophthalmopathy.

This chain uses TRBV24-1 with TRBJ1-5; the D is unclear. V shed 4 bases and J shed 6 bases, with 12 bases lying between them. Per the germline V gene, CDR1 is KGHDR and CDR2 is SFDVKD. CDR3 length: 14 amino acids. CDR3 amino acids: CATSETAESQPQHF. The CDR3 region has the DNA TGTGCCACCAGTGAAACAGCGGAAAGTCAGCCCCAGCATTTT.

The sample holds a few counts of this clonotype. The CDR3 DNA reads TGTGCTACCGACGGGGACGACTCTGGAAACACCATATATTTT. It specifies CATDGDDSGNTIYF. The gene calls are TRBV7-9 and TRBJ1-3; possibly TRBD1 for D (5 bases). There are 14 residues in the CDR3. Germline V CDR1 and CDR2: SEHNR, FQNEAQ (reference sequence).

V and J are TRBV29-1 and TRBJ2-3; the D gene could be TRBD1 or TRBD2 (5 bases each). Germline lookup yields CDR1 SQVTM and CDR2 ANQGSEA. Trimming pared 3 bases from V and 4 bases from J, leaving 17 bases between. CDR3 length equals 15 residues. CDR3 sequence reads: CSVERGQGGSDTQYF. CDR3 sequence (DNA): TGCAGCGTTGAGAGAGGGCAGGGTGGTTCAGATACGCAGTATTTT.

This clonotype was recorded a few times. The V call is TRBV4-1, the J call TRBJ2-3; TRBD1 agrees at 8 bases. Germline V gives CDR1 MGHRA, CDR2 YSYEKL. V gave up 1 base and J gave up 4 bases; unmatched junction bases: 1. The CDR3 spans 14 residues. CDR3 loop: CASSQARGPDTQYF. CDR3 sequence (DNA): TGCGCCAGCAGCCAAGCCAGGGGGCCAGATACGCAGTATTTT.

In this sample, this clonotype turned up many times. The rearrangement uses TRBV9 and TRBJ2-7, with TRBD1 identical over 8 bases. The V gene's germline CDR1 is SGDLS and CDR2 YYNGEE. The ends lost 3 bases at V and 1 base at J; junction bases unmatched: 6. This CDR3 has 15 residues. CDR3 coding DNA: TGTGCCAGCAGCGGGACAGGGAAAGGGTCCTACGAGCAGTACTTC. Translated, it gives CASSGTGKGSYEQYF. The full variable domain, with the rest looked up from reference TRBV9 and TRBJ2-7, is DSGVTQTPKHLITATGQRVTLRCSPRSGDLSVYWYQQSLDQGLQFLIQYYNGEERAKGNILERFSAQQFPDLHSELNLSSLELGDSALYFCASSGTGKGSYEQYFGPGTRLTVT.

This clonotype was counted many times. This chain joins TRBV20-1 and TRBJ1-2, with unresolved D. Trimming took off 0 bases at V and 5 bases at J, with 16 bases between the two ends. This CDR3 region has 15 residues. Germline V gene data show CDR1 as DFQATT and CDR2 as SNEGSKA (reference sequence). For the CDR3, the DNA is TGCAGTGCTAGAGATCTCCGGAGACCGCAATATGGCTACACCTTC. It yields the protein CSARDLRRPQYGYTF.